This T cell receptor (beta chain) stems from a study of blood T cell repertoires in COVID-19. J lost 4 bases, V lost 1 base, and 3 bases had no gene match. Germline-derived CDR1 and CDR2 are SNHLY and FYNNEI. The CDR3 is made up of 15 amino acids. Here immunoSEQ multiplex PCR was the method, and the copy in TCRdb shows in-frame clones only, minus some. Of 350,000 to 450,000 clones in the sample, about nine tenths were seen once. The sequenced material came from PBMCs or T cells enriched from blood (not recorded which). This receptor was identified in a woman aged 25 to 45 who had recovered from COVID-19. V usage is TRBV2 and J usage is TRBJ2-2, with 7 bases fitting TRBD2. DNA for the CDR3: TGTGCCAGCAGTGAAGAAGCGGGGACCACCGGGGAGCTGTTTTTT. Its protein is CASSEEAGTTGELFF. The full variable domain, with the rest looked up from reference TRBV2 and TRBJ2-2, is EPEVTQTPSHQVTQMGQEVILRCVPISNHLYFYWYRQILGQKVEFLVSFYNNEISEKSEIFDDQFSVERPDGSNFTLKIRSTKLEDSAMYFCASSEEAGTTGELFFGEGSRLTVL.